This is a list of T cell receptor beta chains from one sample in a study of blood T cell repertoires in COVID-19. TCRdb's table, derived via immunoSEQ multiplex PCR, lists solely in-frame clones and lacks some. The sample gives about 80,000 clones, approximately 80% of which show up once; approximately 6.2% is in the top ten. Specimen: peripheral blood. All receptors come from a man between 60 and 70 years old with active or convalescent COVID-19. The CDR3 runs from the conserved cysteine through the conserved F or W.

TRBV11-2	16	TRBJ1-4	CASSSTTGATNEKLFF
TRBV3-1/TRBV3-2	13	TRBJ2-5	CASSQADRGTQYF
TRBV12-3/TRBV12-4	13	TRBJ1-6	CASRRVDNSPLHF
TRBV4-2	15	TRBJ1-4	CASSQEGATNEKLFF
TRBV7-9	15	TRBJ2-4	CASSFGPGALNIQYF
TRBV4-1	13	TRBJ1-1	CASSQPGAAEAFF
TRBV6-5	11	TRBJ1-6	CASWGGITLHF
TRBV6-6	17	TRBJ1-6	CASSRHRELSYNSPLHF
TRBV7-8	14	TRBJ2-5	CASRVSEGKETQYF
TRBV6-7	15	TRBJ1-1	CASSYSGGVLTEAFF
TRBV11-2	14	TRBJ2-7	CASSLLRAGYEQYF
TRBV25-1	12	TRBJ2-5	CASSDPGKAQYF
TRBV12-5	11	TRBJ2-7	CASGPSYEQYF
TRBV19	15	TRBJ2-1	CASSHLSGSYNEQFF
TRBV6-6	15	TRBJ2-5	CASTRVDRIQETQYF
TRBV6-2/TRBV6-3	13	TRBJ2-5	CASSRGGPETQYF
TRBV9	15	TRBJ2-3	CASSATGGLTDTQYF
TRBV7-7	15	TRBJ2-5	CASSSGTGAQETQYF
TRBV5-1	15	TRBJ1-1	CASSLDSGVARMAFF
TRBV9	15	TRBJ2-5	CASSVESGGAETQYF
TRBV7-2	14	TRBJ1-1	CASSLAWGHTEAFF
TRBV9	14	TRBJ1-2	CASSVKPGLYGYTF
TRBV7-9	16	TRBJ2-1	CASSLATGILYNEQFF
TRBV7-2	12	TRBJ2-7	CASSLQGYEQYF
TRBV19	13	TRBJ1-2	CASSWTGAVGYTF
TRBV18	14	TRBJ1-2	CASSQGEGSYGYTF
TRBV6-2/TRBV6-3	18	TRBJ2-1	CASSYGASGRVPGNEQFF
TRBV11-3	15	TRBJ2-2	CASSPRDSNTGELFF
TRBV10-3	16	TRBJ1-3	CAISAFLPGQGNTIYF
TRBV6-5	14	TRBJ1-1	CASSYSSQDTEAFF
TRBV24-1	15	TRBJ2-1	CATSLGGTARDEQFF
TRBV25-1	13	TRBJ2-7	CASRGGGSYEQYF
TRBV28	17	TRBJ1-6	CASSTTSGQGGNSPLHF
TRBV6-6	16	TRBJ2-3	CASSSPSLRGTDTQYF
TRBV5-1	14	TRBJ2-1	CASSLGASPDEQFF
TRBV6-5	15	TRBJ1-2	CASSSGTGAGYGYTF
TRBV19	14	TRBJ2-1	CASSAVDPPNEQFF
TRBV29-1	13	TRBJ1-1	CSGTASRTVGAFF
TRBV5-5	18	TRBJ2-1	CASSLGQGARVFYNEQFF
TRBV19	14	TRBJ1-2	CASSITGYGYGYTF
TRBV6-5	14	TRBJ1-1	CASSSGTENTEAFF
TRBV5-1	16	TRBJ1-5	CASSFDGTGVNQPQHF
TRBV29-1	15	TRBJ2-1	CSVNRGGGAYNEQFF
TRBV3-1/TRBV3-2	14	TRBJ2-1	CASSQDSVYNEQFF
TRBV28	15	TRBJ1-2	CASGLRDRGFYGYTF
TRBV7-8	18	TRBJ2-2	CASSPQRRGLSPAGELFF
TRBV29-1	14	TRBJ2-3	CSVVLAGLMDTQYF
TRBV19	16	TRBJ2-2	CASSRGLASYTGELFF
TRBV3-1/TRBV3-2	13	TRBJ1-5	CASSPNPQQPQHF
TRBV5-6	16	TRBJ2-7	CASSLGPDRRLHEQYF
TRBV5-5	15	TRBJ2-1	CASSLDSHPGGEQFF
TRBV18	15	TRBJ1-1	CASSPGTELNTEAFF
TRBV6-5	12	TRBJ1-2	CASSYGNYGYTF
TRBV5-1	15	TRBJ1-2	CASSNTHQGADGYTF
TRBV18	14	TRBJ2-5	CASSRRDRSDSQYF
TRBV10-1	15	TRBJ2-7	CASIEGTVSRYEQYF
TRBV30	15	TRBJ2-3	CAWSPLAMETDTQYF
TRBV3-1/TRBV3-2	14	TRBJ1-5	CASSQARQNQPQHF
TRBV5-4	16	TRBJ1-6	CASSQGQGSYNSPLHF